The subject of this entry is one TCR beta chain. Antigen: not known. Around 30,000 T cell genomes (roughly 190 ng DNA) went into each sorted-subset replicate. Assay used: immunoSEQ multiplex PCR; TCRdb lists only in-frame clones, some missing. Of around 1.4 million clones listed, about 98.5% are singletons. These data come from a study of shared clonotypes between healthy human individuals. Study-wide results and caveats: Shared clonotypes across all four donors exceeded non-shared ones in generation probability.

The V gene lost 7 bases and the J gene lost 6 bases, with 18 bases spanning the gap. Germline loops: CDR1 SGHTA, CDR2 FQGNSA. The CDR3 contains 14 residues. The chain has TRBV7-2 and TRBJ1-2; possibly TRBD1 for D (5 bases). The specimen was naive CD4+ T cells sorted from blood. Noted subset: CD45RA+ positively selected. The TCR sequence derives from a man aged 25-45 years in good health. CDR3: CASTQLRGSNGYTF. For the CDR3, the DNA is TGTGCCAGCACCCAACTAAGGGGATCTAATGGCTACACCTTC.